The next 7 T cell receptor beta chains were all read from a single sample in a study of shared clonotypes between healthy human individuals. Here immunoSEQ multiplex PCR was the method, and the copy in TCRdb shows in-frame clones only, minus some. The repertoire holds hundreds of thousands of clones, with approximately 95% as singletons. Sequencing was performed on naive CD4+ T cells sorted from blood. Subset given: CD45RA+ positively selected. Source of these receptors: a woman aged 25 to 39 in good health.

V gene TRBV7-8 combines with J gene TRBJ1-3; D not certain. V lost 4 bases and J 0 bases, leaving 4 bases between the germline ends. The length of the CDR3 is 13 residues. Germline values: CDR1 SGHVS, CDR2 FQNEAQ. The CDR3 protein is CASSSRSGNTIYF. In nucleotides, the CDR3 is TGTGCCAGCAGCTCACGCTCTGGAAACACCATATATTTT.

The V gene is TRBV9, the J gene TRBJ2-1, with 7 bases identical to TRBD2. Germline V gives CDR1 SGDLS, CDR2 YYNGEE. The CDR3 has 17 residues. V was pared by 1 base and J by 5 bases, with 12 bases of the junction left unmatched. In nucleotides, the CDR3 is TGTGCCAGCAGCGTAATAAGTGGGGAGGGGCTGAACAATGAGCAGTTCTTC. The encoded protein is CASSVISGEGLNNEQFF. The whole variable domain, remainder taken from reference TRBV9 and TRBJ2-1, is DSGVTQTPKHLITATGQRVTLRCSPRSGDLSVYWYQQSLDQGLQFLIQYYNGEERAKGNILERFSAQQFPDLHSELNLSSLELGDSALYFCASSVISGEGLNNEQFFGPGTRLTVL.

The CDR3 bases are TGTGCCAGCAGCCAAGTCGGCAGGGGGCAGAACACTGAAGCTTTCTTT. It codes for CASSQVGRGQNTEAFF. The V and J genes are TRBV14 and TRBJ1-1, with 8 bases lining up with TRBD1. After removal of 1 base from V and 1 base from J, the junction contained 5 bases not matched to a gene. The germline V gene has CDR1 SGHDN and CDR2 FVKESK. The CDR3 is 16 amino acids.

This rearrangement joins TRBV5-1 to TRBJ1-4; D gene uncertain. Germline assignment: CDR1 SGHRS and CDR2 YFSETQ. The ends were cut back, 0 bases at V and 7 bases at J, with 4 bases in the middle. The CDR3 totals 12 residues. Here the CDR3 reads CASSLVGEKLFF. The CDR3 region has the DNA TGCGCCAGCAGCTTGGTGGGTGAAAAACTGTTTTTT.

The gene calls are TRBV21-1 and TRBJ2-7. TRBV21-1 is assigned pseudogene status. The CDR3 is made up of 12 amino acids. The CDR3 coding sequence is TGTGCCAGGGGGGACCAGACCTACGAGCAGTACTTC. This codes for CARGDQTYEQYF.

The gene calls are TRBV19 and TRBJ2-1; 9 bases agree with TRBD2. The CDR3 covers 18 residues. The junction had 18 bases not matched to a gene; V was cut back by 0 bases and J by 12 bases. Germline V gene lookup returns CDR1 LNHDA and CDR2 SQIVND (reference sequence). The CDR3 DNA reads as TGTGCCAGTAGTATAGACTTGGACTCAAGGTTGACTAGCGGAGGGCAGTTCTTC. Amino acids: CASSIDLDSRLTSGGQFF.

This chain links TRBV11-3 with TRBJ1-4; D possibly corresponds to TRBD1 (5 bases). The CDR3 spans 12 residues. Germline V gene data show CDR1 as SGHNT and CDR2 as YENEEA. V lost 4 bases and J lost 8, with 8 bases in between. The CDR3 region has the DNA TGTGCCAGCAGCTACAGGCCGGAAAAACTGTTTTTT. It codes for CASSYRPEKLFF.